This record concerns one TCR beta chain sequence. The sequenced template was cDNA made from the entire isolated RNA. The average output of naive, central memory and regulatory T cell samples was several million reads. The method was immunoSEQ multiplex PCR; TCRdb's version includes in-frame clones alone and lacks a portion of them. The table shows hundreds of thousands of clones, with about 71% occurring only once. The V gene's germline CDR1 is ENHRY and CDR2 SYGVKD. CDR3 length: 14 residues. The junction had 8 bases not matched to a gene; V was cut back by 6 bases and J by 6 bases. This specimen belongs to a study of beta chain features in type 1 diabetes.

The V call is TRBV10-3, the J call TRBJ2-1; 7 bases line up with TRBD1. The receptor's source is a man aged 25 to 40 in good health. What was sequenced was naive CD4+ T cells from blood. This CDR3 reads CAISSTGSFNEQFF. CDR3 nucleotide sequence: TGTGCCATCAGCTCGACAGGGTCATTCAATGAGCAGTTCTTC.